This T cell receptor (beta chain) comes out of a study of cytotoxic CD8 clonotypes in ibrutinib-treated CLL. Overall study: The taking of response samples occurred after a median roughly 12 months of treatment, with a range of 6 to 36.

CDR1 GTSNPN and CDR2 SVGIG come from the germline V gene (reference sequence). The CDR3 is made up of 13 amino acids. V lost 0 bases, J lost 4 bases, and 9 bases lay in between. Whole-study results and caveats: The study found clonality rose at ibrutinib response, then fell toward baseline at progression. At the start, clonality exceeded age-matched healthy donors and followed circulating CD8+ T-cell counts.

Repertoires were generated with immunoSEQ multiplex PCR, while TCRdb's copy carries only in-frame clones and drops some. Altogether about 29,000 clones are present, 75% to 80% being singletons, with the ten largest covering 40% to 60%. This clone was seen more than once but under ten times. Its antigen is still unknown. The chain combines TRBV30 with TRBJ1-2; perhaps TRBD1 as D (5 bases). The receptor was isolated from a human donor with chronic lymphocytic leukemia. The material sequenced was PBMCs, taken after 36 months of ibrutinib treatment. CDR3 protein: CAWSVSRAYGYTF. The DNA of the CDR3 is TGTGCCTGGAGTGTAAGCAGGGCCTATGGCTACACCTTC.